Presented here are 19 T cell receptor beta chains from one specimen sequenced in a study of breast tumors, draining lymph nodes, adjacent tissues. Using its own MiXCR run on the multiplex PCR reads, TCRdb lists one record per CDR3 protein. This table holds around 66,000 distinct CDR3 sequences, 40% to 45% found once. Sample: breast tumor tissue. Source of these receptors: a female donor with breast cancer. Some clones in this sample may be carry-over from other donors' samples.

CDR3: CAIRTSGVSYEQYF. CDR3 coding DNA: TGTGCCATCCGGACTAGCGGTGTCTCCTACGAGCAGTACTTC. The chain carries TRBV10-3 and TRBJ2-7, with TRBD2 identical over 10 bases. V was clipped by 8 bases and J by 0 bases; unmatched bases: 4. Per germline, CDR1 ENHRY and CDR2 SYGVKD. This CDR3 contains 14 residues.

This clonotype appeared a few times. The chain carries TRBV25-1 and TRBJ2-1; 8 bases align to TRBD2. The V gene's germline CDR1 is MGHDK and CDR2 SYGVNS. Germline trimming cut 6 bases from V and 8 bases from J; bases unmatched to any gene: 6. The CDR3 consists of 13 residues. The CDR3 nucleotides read TGTGCCAGCAGCGGGGGGGGATACGATGAGCAGTTCTTC. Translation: CASSGGGYDEQFF.

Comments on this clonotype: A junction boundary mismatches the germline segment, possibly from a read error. The CDR3 DNA sequence: TGTGCCAGCAGCGGGCACAGGAGATCCTACAGTGAGCAGTTCTTC. As protein: CASSGHRRSYSEQFF. The chain combines TRBV11-2 with TRBJ2-1; TRBD1 is a possible D gene (5 bases). Germline loops: CDR1 SGHAT, CDR2 FQNNGV. CDR3 length equals 15 residues. The entire variable domain, with the rest obtained from reference TRBV11-2 and TRBJ2-1, is as follows: EAGVAQSPRYKIIEKRQSVAFWCNPISGHATLYWYQQILGQGPKLLIQFQNNGVVDDSQLPKDRFSAERLKGVDSTLKIQPAKLEDSAVYLCASSGHRRSYSEQFFGPGTRLTVL.

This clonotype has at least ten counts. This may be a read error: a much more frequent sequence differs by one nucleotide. CDR3 coding DNA: TGTGCCAGCAGCCAAGGCCTGAGCTCCTACGAGCAGTCCTTC. It encodes CASSQGLSSYEQSF. The chain uses TRBV14 and TRBJ2-7, with D uncertain. The CDR3 runs 14 residues. Germline CDR1 and CDR2: SGHDN and FVKESK.

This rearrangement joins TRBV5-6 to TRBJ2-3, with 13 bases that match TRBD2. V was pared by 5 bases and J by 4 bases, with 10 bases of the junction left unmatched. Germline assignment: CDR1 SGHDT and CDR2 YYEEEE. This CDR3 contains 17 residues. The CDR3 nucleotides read TGTGCCAGCAGAAACGGACTAGCGGGAGATCTTGCAGATACGCAGTATTTT. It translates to CASRNGLAGDLADTQYF.

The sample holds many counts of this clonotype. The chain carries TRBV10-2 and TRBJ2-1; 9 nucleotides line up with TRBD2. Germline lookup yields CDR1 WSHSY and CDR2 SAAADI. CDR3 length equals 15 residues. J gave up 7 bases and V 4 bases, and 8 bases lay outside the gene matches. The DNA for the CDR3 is TGCGCCAGCAGTGGGTCGGGACTAGCCGATAATGAGCAGTTCTTC. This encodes CASSGSGLADNEQFF.

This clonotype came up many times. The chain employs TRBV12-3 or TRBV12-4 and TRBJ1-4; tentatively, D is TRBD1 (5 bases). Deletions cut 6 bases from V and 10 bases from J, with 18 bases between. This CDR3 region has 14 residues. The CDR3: CASSPGPPGGKLFF. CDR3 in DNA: TGTGCCAGCAGCCCGGGACCGCCTGGAGGAAAACTGTTTTTT.

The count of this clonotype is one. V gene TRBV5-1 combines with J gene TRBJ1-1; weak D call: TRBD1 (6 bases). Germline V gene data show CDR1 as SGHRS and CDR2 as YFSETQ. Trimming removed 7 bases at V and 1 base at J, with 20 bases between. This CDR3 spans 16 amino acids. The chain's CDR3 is CASHTGNTGRNTEAFF. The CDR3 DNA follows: TGCGCCAGCCACACAGGGAATACGGGGAGGAACACTGAAGCTTTCTTT.

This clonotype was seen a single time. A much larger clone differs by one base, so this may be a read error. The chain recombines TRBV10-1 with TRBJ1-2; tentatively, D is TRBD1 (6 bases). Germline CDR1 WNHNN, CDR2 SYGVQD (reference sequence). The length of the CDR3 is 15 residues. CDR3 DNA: TGTGCCAGCAGCCAAGATGCACAGGGTGGCTATGGCTACACCTTC. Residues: CASSQDAQGGYGYTF.

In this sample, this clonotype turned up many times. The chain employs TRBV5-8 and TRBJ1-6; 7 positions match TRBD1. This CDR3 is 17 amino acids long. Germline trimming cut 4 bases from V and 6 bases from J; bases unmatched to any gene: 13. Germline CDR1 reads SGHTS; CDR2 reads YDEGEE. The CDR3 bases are TGTGCCAGCAGCACGTTGACAGGGTTAAGCCTTAATTCACCCCTCCACTTT. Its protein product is CASSTLTGLSLNSPLHF.

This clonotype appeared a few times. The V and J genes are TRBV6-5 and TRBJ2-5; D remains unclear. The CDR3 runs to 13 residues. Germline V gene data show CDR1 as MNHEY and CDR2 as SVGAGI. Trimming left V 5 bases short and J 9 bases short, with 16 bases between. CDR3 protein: CASSHSRNQPQYF. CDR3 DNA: TGTGCCAGCAGTCATTCGCGAAACCAGCCCCAGTACTTC.

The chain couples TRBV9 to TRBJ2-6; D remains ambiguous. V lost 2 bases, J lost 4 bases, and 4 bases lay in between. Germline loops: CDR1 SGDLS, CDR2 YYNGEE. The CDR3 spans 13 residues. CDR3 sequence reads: CASSVTGANVLTF. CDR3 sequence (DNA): TGTGCCAGCAGCGTCACCGGGGCCAACGTCCTGACTTTC.

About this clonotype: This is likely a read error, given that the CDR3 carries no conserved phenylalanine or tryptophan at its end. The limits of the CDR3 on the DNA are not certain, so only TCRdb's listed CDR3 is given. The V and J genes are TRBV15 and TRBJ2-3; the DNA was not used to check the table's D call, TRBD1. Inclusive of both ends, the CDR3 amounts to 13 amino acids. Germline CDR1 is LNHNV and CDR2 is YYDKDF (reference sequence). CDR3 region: CATSATERQGAVY.

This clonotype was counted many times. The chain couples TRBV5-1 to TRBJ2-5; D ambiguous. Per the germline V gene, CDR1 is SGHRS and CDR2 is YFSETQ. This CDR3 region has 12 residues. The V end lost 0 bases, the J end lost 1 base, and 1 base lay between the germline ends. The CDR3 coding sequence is TGCGCCAGCAGCTTGGCCCAAGAGACCCAGTACTTC. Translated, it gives CASSLAQETQYF.

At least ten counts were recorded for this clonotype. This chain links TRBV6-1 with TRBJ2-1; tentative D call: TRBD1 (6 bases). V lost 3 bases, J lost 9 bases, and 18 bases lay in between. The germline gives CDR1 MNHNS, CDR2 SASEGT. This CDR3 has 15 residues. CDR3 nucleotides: TGTGCCAGCAGTGAGGGTAGGGGGTACGGTTCTGAGCAGTTCTTC. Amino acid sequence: CASSEGRGYGSEQFF.

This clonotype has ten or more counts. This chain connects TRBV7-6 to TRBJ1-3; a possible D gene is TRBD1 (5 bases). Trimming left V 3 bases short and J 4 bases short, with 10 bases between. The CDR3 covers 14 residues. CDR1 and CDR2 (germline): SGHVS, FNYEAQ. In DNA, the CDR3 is TGTGCCAGCAGCTTGACAGAGTCAGGAAACACCATATATTTT. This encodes CASSLTESGNTIYF.

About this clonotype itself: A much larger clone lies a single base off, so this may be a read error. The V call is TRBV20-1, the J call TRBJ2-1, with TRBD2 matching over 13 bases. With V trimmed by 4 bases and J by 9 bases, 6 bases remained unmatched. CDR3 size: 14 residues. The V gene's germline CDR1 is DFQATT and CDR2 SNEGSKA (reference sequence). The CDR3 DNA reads TGCAGTGCTAAGGGACTAGCGGGACGGTCTGAGCAGTTCTTC. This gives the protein CSAKGLAGRSEQFF.

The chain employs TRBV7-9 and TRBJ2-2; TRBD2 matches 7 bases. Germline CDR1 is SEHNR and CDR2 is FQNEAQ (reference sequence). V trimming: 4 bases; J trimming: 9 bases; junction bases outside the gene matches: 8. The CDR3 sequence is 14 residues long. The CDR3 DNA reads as TGTGCCAGCAGCTCTAGGGAGGGGTCGTGGGAGCTGTTTTTT. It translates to CASSSREGSWELFF.

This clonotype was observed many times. The chain's CDR3 is CASSHDPTSADTQYF. Here the CDR3 DNA reads TGTGCCAGCAGCCACGATCCGACTAGCGCAGATACGCAGTATTTT. The rearrangement joins TRBV4-2 to TRBJ2-3; 8 bases match TRBD2. The ends lost 3 bases at V and 4 bases at J; junction bases unmatched: 6. The CDR3 contains 15 residues. Germline CDR1 is LGHNA and CDR2 is YNFKEQ.